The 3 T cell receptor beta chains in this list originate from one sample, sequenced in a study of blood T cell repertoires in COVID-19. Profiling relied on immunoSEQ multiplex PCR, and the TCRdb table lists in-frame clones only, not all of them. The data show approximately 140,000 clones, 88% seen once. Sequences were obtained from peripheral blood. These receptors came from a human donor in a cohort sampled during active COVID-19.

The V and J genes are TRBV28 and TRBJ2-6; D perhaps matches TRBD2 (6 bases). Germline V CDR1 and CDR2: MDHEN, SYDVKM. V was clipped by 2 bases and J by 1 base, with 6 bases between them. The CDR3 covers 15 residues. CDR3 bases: TGTGCCAGCAGTTTAGCGGGGTCTGGGGCCAACGTCCTGACTTTC. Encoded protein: CASSLAGSGANVLTF.

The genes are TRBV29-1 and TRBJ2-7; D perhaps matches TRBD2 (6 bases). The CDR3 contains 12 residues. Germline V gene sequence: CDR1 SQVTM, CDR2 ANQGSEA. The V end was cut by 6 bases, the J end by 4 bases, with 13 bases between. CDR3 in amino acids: CSVRDSQYEQYF. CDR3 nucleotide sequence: TGCAGCGTGCGGGACTCCCAGTACGAGCAGTACTTC.

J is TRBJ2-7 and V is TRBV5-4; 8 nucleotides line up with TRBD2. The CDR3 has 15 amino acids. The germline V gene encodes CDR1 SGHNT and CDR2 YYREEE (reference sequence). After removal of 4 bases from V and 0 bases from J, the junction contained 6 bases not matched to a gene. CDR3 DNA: TGTGCCAGCAGCCCCGGGGGGGGTCTCTCCTACGAGCAGTACTTC. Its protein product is CASSPGGGLSYEQYF. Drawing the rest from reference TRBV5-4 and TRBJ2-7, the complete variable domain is ETGVTQSPTHLIKTRGQQVTLRCSSQSGHNTVSWYQQALGQGPQFIFQYYREEENGRGNFPPRFSGLQFPNYSSELNVNALELDDSALYLCASSPGGGLSYEQYFGPGTRLTVT.